The clone carrying this T cell receptor beta chain appeared a single time. The target antigen is unknown. The data derive from a study of cytomegalovirus exposure and HLA in healthy donors. V was shortened by 6 bases and J by 5 bases, with 4 bases between the two germline ends. The CDR3 covers 11 residues. CDR1 ENHRY and CDR2 SYGVKD come from the germline V gene. Notes on the study in general: In a later analysis, HLA-associated TCR beta chains were more clonally expanded than equally common others.

Amplification used 60 Vbeta primers and 13 Jbeta primers. TCRdb's table, derived via immunoSEQ multiplex PCR, lists solely in-frame clones and lacks some. Of 150,000 to 200,000 clones detected, 80% to 90% appear once; the ten largest clones hold about a tenth. The sequencing input was PBMCs. This clonotype was obtained from a man between 18 and 35 years old in good health and CMV-seropositive. This chain uses TRBV10-3 with TRBJ2-2; D not certain. CDR3 nucleotides: TGTGCCATCAGATCAACCGGGGAGCTGTTTTTT. Its translation: CAIRSTGELFF.